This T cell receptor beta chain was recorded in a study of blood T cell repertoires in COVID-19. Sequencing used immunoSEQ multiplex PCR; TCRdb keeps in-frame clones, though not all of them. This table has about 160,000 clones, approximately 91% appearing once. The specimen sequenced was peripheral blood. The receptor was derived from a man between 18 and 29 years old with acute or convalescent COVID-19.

CDR3 coding DNA: TGTGCCAGCAGCCCCAGGACAGGGGGCAGCGAGCAGTACTTC. This gives the protein CASSPRTGGSEQYF. The chain employs TRBV3-1 (or the pseudogene TRBV3-2) and TRBJ2-7; 11 bases line up with TRBD1. Germline V gene data show CDR1 as LGHDT and CDR2 as YNNKEL (reference sequence). V lost 4 bases, J lost 6 bases, and 5 bases stayed unmatched. The length of the CDR3 is 14 residues.